This T cell receptor (beta chain) is drawn from a study of T-cell memory formation after mild COVID-19. Study-wide results and caveats: A subset of responding clones appeared in pre-infection memory, suggesting cross-reactive memory joined. Clones contracting day 15 to 85 were balanced CD4/CD8; later expanders leaned CD4+. Clones which contracted sat mainly in CM and EM if CD4+, and in EMRA if CD8+.

A single record per CDR3 protein comes from TCRdb applying MiXCR to the 5' RACE reads. Counted here are roughly 410,000 distinct CDR3 sequences, more than 20% occurring once; the ten biggest clones make up roughly 8.9%. This clonotype was counted only a few times. Its antigen remains unidentified. V shed 6 bases and J 7 bases; nucleotides not matched to a gene: 3. The length of the CDR3 is 12 residues. Per the germline V gene, CDR1 is DFQATT and CDR2 is SNEGSKA (reference sequence). The sample taken for sequencing was PBMCs or a T cell subset sorted from them (not recorded which). The chain couples TRBV20-1 to TRBJ2-1, with 10 bases aligning to TRBD1. This receptor was taken from an adult woman who had mild COVID-19 (a few samples of this study predate the infection). Cell type and time point are not known. The CDR3 sequence is CSAPDRGNEQFF. The CDR3 coding sequence is TGCAGTGCCCCGGACAGGGGGAATGAGCAGTTCTTC.